Each of the 18 T cell receptor beta chains below was sequenced from the same sample in a study of prognosis after radiotherapy for stage I lung cancer (dated by TCRdb to 2020 to 2022). These reads were obtained on an Illumina HiSeq 3000. Two rounds of multiplex PCR on genomic DNA were used to amplify the TCR beta CDR3 region. In the first round of PCR, primers specific to each TRBV and TRBJ gene were used, and the primer sequences are filed in Chinese patent CN105087789A. The public sequencing data were trimmed at Q25 with fastp and processed into clonotypes with MiXCR by TCRdb, which kept only in-frame beta chains. Here each entry gathers all rows of one CDR3 protein and keeps the most common genes and DNA. The sample table holds under 20,000 distinct CDR3 sequences, of which around 55% were seen once. The top ten constitute 25% to 30% of the sample. Here the sequenced sample was PBMCs, taken before or after stereotactic body radiation therapy (not recorded which). The receptors originated from a donor aged 50 or older with non-small cell lung cancer.

This chain connects TRBV6-2 or TRBV6-3 to TRBJ2-7, with a tentative D call TRBD2 (7 bases). Germline V gene data show CDR1 as MNHEY and CDR2 as SVGEGT. V was pared by 2 bases and J by 3 bases, with 11 bases between. CDR3 length: 14 residues. The CDR3 DNA reads TGTGCCAGCAGTTACGGGGGGGCCCACTACGAGCAGTACTTC. It translates to CASSYGGAHYEQYF.

The V call is TRBV6-1, the J call TRBJ1-4, with no clear D. CDR1 and CDR2 from the germline V gene are MNHNS and SASEGT. Trimming took 3 bases from V and 2 from J, leaving 10 bases between them. CDR3 length equals 15 residues. CDR3 protein: CASSDLTVTNEKLFF. The CDR3, as DNA: TGTGCCAGCAGTGATTTGACTGTTACTAATGAAAAACTGTTTTTT.

As concerns this clonotype: The junction differs from germline at one of its ends, possibly a read error. The chain is built from TRBV28 and TRBJ1-2; D not resolved. Looked up from germline, CDR1 is MDHEN and CDR2 is SYDVKM. The CDR3 runs 16 residues. The CDR3 DNA sequence: TGTGCCAGCAGCCGCGTGGGTTCCGGGCGAAACTATGTCTACACCTTC. The encoded protein is CASSRVGSGRNYVYTF.

This clonotype occurred a few times. This sequence joins TRBV30 and TRBJ1-6, with D possibly matching TRBD1 (5 bases). There are 18 residues in the CDR3. Germline V gene sequence: CDR1 GTSNPN, CDR2 SVGIG (reference sequence). Trimming left V 2 bases short and J 4 bases short, with 21 bases between. CDR3 nucleotides: TGTGCCTGGAGTTACGGCCCGGGGGATGGCGGTTATAATTCACCCCTCCACTTT. It is translated as CAWSYGPGDGGYNSPLHF. The variable domain in full, with the rest retrieved from reference TRBV30 and TRBJ1-6, is SQTIHQWPATLVQPVGSPLSLECTVEGTSNPNLYWYRQAAGRGLQLLFYSVGIGQISSEVPQNLSASRPQDRQFILSSKKLLLSDSGFYLCAWSYGPGDGGYNSPLHFGNGTRLTVT.

The chain combines TRBV6-1 with TRBJ1-5, with D possibly TRBD1 on 5 matching bases. Germline loops: CDR1 MNHNS, CDR2 SASEGT. The V end was cut by 5 bases, the J end by 11 bases, with 13 bases between. The CDR3 is 12 residues long. CDR3 nucleotides: TGTGCCAGCAGTACAGGTAGACAGTCCCAGCATTTT. Its protein is CASSTGRQSQHF.

In this sample, this clonotype is medium-sized. The chain has TRBV5-1 and TRBJ1-2; no firm D call. Germline loops: CDR1 SGHRS, CDR2 YFSETQ. Between the trimmed V and J ends, which lost 1 base and 0 bases, there was a span of 10 bases. The CDR3 contains 15 residues. CDR3 protein: CASSLYGDPNYGYTF. The CDR3, as DNA: TGCGCCAGCAGCTTGTATGGGGATCCTAACTATGGCTACACCTTC.

The sample holds one count of this clonotype. J is TRBJ2-3 and V is TRBV5-1, with D hard to call. The CDR3 runs to 13 residues. Trimming left V 6 bases short and J 2 bases short, with 10 bases between. CDR1 SGHRS and CDR2 YFSETQ come from the germline V gene. The CDR3 sequence: CASNSQPTDTQYF. CDR3 sequence (DNA): TGCGCCAGCAACTCGCAACCCACAGATACGCAGTATTTT.

A word on this clonotype: A single base is all that separates this from a far larger clone, so a read error is likely. V usage is TRBV7-2 and J usage is TRBJ2-1, with 12 bases fitting TRBD2. Germline V gene data show CDR1 as SGHTA and CDR2 as FQGNSA. Trimming removed 7 bases from V and 9 bases from J; junction bases left unmatched: 10. The CDR3 contains 15 residues. This chain's CDR3 is CASILLAGGPSEQFF. In DNA form, the CDR3 reads TGTGCCAGCATCCTCCTAGCGGGAGGGCCGAGTGAGCAGTTCTTC.

To note about this clonotype: A far larger clone lies a single base away; this is likely a read error. The V and J genes are TRBV5-4 and TRBJ2-3; a possible D gene is TRBD2 (5 bases). This CDR3 region has 16 residues. The germline V gene has CDR1 SGHNT and CDR2 YYREEE (reference sequence). CDR3 coding DNA: TGTACCAGCAGCTTAAAACTAGTCATAGGCACAGATACGCAGTATTTT. The encoded protein is CTSSLKLVIGTDTQYF.

The chain couples TRBV6-9 to TRBJ2-3; TRBD2 agrees at 7 bases. From germline, CDR1 is MNHGY and CDR2 SVAAGI. Trimming removed 3 bases from V and 7 bases from J; junction bases left unmatched: 13. This CDR3 comprises 16 residues. CDR3 nucleotide sequence: TGTGCCAGCAGTTACGGAGGCGGGAGTGCCCCATATACGCAGTATTTT. Translation: CASSYGGGSAPYTQYF.

There are a few counts of this clonotype. The chain has TRBV2 and TRBJ2-5, with D perhaps matching TRBD1 (5 bases). Trimming shortened V by 8 bases and J by 4 bases, and 14 bases separated the two germline ends. Germline V gives CDR1 SNHLY, CDR2 FYNNEI. The CDR3 extends over 13 amino acids. This chain's CDR3 is CASGGAVIETQYF. In DNA form, the CDR3 reads TGTGCCAGCGGTGGGGCGGTAATAGAGACCCAGTACTTC.

This clonotype was recorded at least ten times. This chain connects TRBV3-1 to TRBJ2-1, with 16 bases that match TRBD2. The V gene end was trimmed by 3 bases and the J gene end by 7 bases; junction bases not matched to a gene: 3. The length of the CDR3 is 16 residues. Germline assignment: CDR1 LGHDT and CDR2 YNNKEL (reference sequence). The DNA for the CDR3 is TGTGCCAGCAGCCAGGGACTAGCGGGAGGGCAGAATGAGCAGTTCTTC. Translation: CASSQGLAGGQNEQFF.

CDR3 nucleotides: TGTGCCAGCAGCTTCAGGGGTTCCAAATCCTACGAGCAGTACTTC. Its translation is CASSFRGSKSYEQYF. The rearrangement joins TRBV7-9 to TRBJ2-7; tentatively, D is TRBD1 (6 bases). Trimming removed 3 bases at V and 1 base at J, with 13 bases between. There are 15 residues in the CDR3. Per germline, CDR1 SEHNR and CDR2 FQNEAQ (reference sequence).

This clonotype was seen at least ten times. The rearrangement links TRBV30 to TRBJ1-4; TRBD1 aligns across 9 bases. CDR1 GTSNPN and CDR2 SVGIG come from the germline V gene (reference sequence). CDR3 length equals 14 residues. The J segment lost 8 bases and the V segment lost 3 bases, leaving 7 bases of the junction unmatched. CDR3 sequence (DNA): TGTGCCTGGAGCGAGCTGGACAGGGGAGAAAAACTGTTTTTT. Translating it yields CAWSELDRGEKLFF. The whole variable domain, filled in from reference TRBV30 and TRBJ1-4, reads SQTIHQWPATLVQPVGSPLSLECTVEGTSNPNLYWYRQAAGRGLQLLFYSVGIGQISSEVPQNLSASRPQDRQFILSSKKLLLSDSGFYLCAWSELDRGEKLFFGSGTQLSVL.

This clonotype came up many times. The rearrangement links TRBV20-1 to TRBJ2-5, with 9 nucleotides matching TRBD2. The germline V gene has CDR1 DFQATT and CDR2 SNEGSKA (reference sequence). This CDR3 spans 15 amino acids. V trimming: 2 bases; J trimming: 5 bases; junction bases outside the gene matches: 9. The CDR3 loop is CSARRGGRAEETQYF. The CDR3 nucleotides read TGCAGTGCTAGAAGGGGCGGGAGGGCCGAGGAGACCCAGTACTTC.

The rearrangement joins TRBV20-1 to TRBJ1-5; D not resolved. Deletions cut 5 bases from V and 0 bases from J, with 11 bases between. The CDR3 totals 14 residues. The germline V gene encodes CDR1 DFQATT and CDR2 SNEGSKA (reference sequence). CDR3 region: CSAGRQTSNQPQHF. The CDR3 nucleotides read TGCAGTGCTGGGAGACAAACTAGCAATCAGCCCCAGCATTTT.

The chain couples TRBV5-1 to TRBJ2-2; D unclear. The ends were cut back, 0 bases at V and 2 bases at J, with 8 bases in the middle. There are 15 residues in the CDR3. Germline values: CDR1 SGHRS, CDR2 YFSETQ. In DNA form, the CDR3 reads TGCGCCAGCAGCTTGGTTGGTTCCAACACCGGGGAGCTGTTTTTT. Encoded protein: CASSLVGSNTGELFF.

This sequence joins TRBV6-5 and TRBJ2-7; 9 nucleotides agree with TRBD2. The trim removed 2 bases at V and 5 bases at J, leaving 4 bases unmatched. There are 14 residues in the CDR3. Germline loops: CDR1 MNHEY, CDR2 SVGAGI. This chain's CDR3 is CASSYGAGGNEQYF. In DNA form, the CDR3 reads TGTGCCAGCAGTTACGGAGCGGGAGGCAACGAGCAGTACTTC.